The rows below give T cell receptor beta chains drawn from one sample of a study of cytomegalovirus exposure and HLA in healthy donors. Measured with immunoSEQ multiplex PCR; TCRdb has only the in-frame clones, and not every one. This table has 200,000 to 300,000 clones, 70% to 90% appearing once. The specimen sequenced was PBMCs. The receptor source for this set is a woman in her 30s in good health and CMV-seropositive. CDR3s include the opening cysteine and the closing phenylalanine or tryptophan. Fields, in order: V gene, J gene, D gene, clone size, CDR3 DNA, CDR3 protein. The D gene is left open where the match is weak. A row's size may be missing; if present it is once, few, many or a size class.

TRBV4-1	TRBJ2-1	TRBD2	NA	TGCGCCAGCAGCCAAGATCCGACTAGCGGGGGGTATGAGCAGTTCTTC	CASSQDPTSGGYEQFF
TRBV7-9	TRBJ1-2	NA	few	TGTGCCAGCAGCTTAGGGGAGCTCACCTTC	CASSLGELTF
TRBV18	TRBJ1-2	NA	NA	TGTGCCAGCTCACCGGGACAAGGGTCCCCTCTCTATGGCTACACCTTC	CASSPGQGSPLYGYTF
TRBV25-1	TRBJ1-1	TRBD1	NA	TGTGCCAGCCCCTCGCCCGGGACAGAGCACCTGAAGAACACTGAAGCTTTCTTT	CASPSPGTEHLKNTEAFF
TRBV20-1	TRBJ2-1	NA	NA	TGCAGTGCTGCGGAGACAGGTGAGCAGTTCTTC	CSAAETGEQFF
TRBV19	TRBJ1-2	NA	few	TGTGCCAGTAGTATGGTCTCGGGGATTAAGCACTACACCTTC	CASSMVSGIKHYTF
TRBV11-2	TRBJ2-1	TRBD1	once	TGTGCCAGCAGCTTAGATCGGTATCTTGGACAGGGCTCCTACAATGAGCAGTTCTTC	CASSLDRYLGQGSYNEQFF
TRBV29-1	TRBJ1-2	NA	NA	TGCAGCTTATCACCTATGGGGAGAGGGGGCTACACCTTC	CSLSPMGRGGYTF
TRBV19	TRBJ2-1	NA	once	TGTGCCAGTACCGGAGACAATGAGCAGTTCTTC	CASTGDNEQFF
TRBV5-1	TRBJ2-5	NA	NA	TGCGCCAGCAGCTTATGGAGTCGGGAGACCCAGTACTTC	CASSLWSRETQYF
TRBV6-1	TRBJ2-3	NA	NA	TGTGCCAGCAGTTTACTCACAGATACGCAGTATTTT	CASSLLTDTQYF
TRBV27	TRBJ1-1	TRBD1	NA	TGTGCCAGCAGTTTCAACAGGGGCACTGAAGCTTTCTTT	CASSFNRGTEAFF
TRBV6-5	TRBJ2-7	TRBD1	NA	TGTGCCAGCAGTTACTCGACAATCAGGGGGTACGAGCAGTACTTC	CASSYSTIRGYEQYF
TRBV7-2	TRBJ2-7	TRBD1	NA	TGTGCCAGCAGATCTTTCCGGACAGGGGGCACCTACGAGCAGTACTTC	CASRSFRTGGTYEQYF
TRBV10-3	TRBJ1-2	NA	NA	TGTGCCATCAGTGAGTCGGCCTTCGCTAACTATGGCTACACCTTC	CAISESAFANYGYTF
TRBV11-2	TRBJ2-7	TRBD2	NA	TGTGCCAGCAGCTCGATCTTCCCGGGACTAGCGGGGGACGAGCAGTACTTC	CASSSIFPGLAGDEQYF
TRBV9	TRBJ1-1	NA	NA	TGTGCCAGCAGCGTAGCCGGGCCGGGGTGGGACACTGAAGCTTTCTTT	CASSVAGPGWDTEAFF
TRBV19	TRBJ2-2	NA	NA	TGTGCCAGTAGTATACAGCGGCTCGCGAACACCGGGGAGCTGTTTTTT	CASSIQRLANTGELFF
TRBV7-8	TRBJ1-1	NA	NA	TGTGCCAGCAGCGTGTTCAGCGGCCTCCCTGCGAAAGCTTTCTTT	CASSVFSGLPAKAFF
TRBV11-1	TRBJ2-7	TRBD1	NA	TGTGCCAGCAGCCGAGGCGGGACAGGGCCCTACGAGCAGTACTTC	CASSRGGTGPYEQYF
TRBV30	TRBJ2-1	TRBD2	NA	TGTGCCTGGGCGGGGGTACTAGATTACAATGAGCAGTTCTTC	CAWAGVLDYNEQFF
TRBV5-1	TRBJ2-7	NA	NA	TGCGCCAGCAGCTTGGGCGGGACCGACTACGAGCAGTACTTC	CASSLGGTDYEQYF